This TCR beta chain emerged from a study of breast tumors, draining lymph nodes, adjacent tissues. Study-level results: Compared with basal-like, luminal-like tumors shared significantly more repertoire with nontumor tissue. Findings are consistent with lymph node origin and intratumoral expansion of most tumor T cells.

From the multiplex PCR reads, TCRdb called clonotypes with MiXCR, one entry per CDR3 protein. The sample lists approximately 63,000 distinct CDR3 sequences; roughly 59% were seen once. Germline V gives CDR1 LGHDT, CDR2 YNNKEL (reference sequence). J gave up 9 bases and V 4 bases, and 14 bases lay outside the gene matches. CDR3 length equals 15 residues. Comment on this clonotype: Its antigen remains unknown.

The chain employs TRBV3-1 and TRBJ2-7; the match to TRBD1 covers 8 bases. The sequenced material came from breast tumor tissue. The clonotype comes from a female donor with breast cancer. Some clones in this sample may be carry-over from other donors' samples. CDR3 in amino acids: CASSRDLPNRGRQYF. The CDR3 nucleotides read TGTGCCAGCAGCCGCGACCTCCCCAACAGGGGGAGGCAGTACTTC.